The clone carrying this TCR beta chain was seen many times. Antigen unknown. Germline loops: CDR1 SNHLY, CDR2 FYNNEI. This CDR3 has 12 residues. Trimming took off 8 bases at V and 8 bases at J, with 15 bases between the two ends. TCRdb independently ran MiXCR on the reads; one entry per CDR3 protein. Counted here are 300,000 or so distinct CDR3 sequences, 9.6% occurring once; the ten biggest clones make up around 2.4%. The sample is drawn from a study of T cell repertoires in cytomegalovirus infection. Overall study context: Matching HLA type, along with CMV infection, was indicated by public TCR beta signatures. Points from the study as a whole: People with CMV and the relevant HLA were identified by cumulative public TCR beta family frequency. In two of eight donors, the top clonotype was HLA-C-restricted CMV-specific.

The receptor was isolated from a human donor in good health (CMV status not recorded). Some clones in this sample may be carry-over from other donors' samples. Sequencing used PBMCs. The chain uses TRBV2 and TRBJ2-5; tentatively, D is TRBD1 or TRBD2 (5 bases each). CDR3 protein: CASRRGDGTQYF. The CDR3, as DNA: TGTGCCAGCCGCCGGGGCGACGGAACCCAGTACTTC.